The clone carrying this TCR beta chain was seen only once. Other DNA variants within this sample encode the same CDR3. The data were taken from a study of shared clonotypes between healthy human individuals. Clones were read by immunoSEQ multiplex PCR, and TCRdb kept only the in-frame ones, dropping some. This table holds millions of clones, 85% to 95% found once. Positive CCR7 selection of CD45RO-negative cells yielded the naive CD8 cells, and terminally differentiated effector memory CD45RA+ cells were excluded. J lost 11 bases, V lost 1 base, and 7 bases had no gene match. CDR3 length: 13 amino acids. Germline V lookup: CDR1 LGHNA, CDR2 YSLEER.

The material sequenced was naive CD8+ T cells sorted from blood. This clonotype was obtained from a man in his late teens or twenties in good health. The V gene is TRBV4-3, the J gene TRBJ1-1, with TRBD1 identical over 7 bases. CDR3 residues: CASSQVQGEMAFF. CDR3 in DNA: TGCGCCAGCAGCCAAGTTCAGGGGGAAATGGCTTTCTTT.